This T cell receptor beta chain was sequenced during a study of response to subunit inactivated influenza vaccine. About this clonotype: What it binds is unknown. Germline and junction disagree at one end, which may indicate a read error.

The study's findings and limits: Authors suggested each seasonal influenza vaccination recruits few new T cells.

TCRdb re-called the RT-PCR reads through MiXCR, storing one row per CDR3 protein. The sample shows approximately 500,000 distinct CDR3 sequences, 10% to 15% of them seen only once. This specimen was PBMCs from blood, taken 45 days after vaccination. This clonotype originated in a man between 50 and 59 years old who received an inactivated influenza vaccine.

CDR3 nucleotide sequence: TGCAGTGCTAGAGTCTCCCACGAGCAGTACTTC. It yields the protein CSARVSHEQYF. This sequence joins TRBV20-1 and TRBJ2-7; the D is unclear. The CDR3 loop spans 11 amino acids. Per germline, CDR1 DFQATT and CDR2 SNEGSKA (reference sequence).